This T cell receptor beta chain is from a study of shared clonotypes between healthy human individuals. In regard to this clone: Its antigen is not known.

Method: immunoSEQ multiplex PCR; TCRdb's copy keeps in-frame clones and lacks some. The sample has over 1.4 million clones, 95% to 97% seen once; the top ten hold over 1%. General study results and limits: Clonotype sharing across several donors was observed for 4.5% to 6.5% of naive CD4 clonotypes. Researchers found naive subsets generally carried larger estimated richness than memory subsets.

Deletions cut 2 bases from V and 3 bases from J, with 11 bases between. Germline V lookup: CDR1 MDHEN, CDR2 SYDVKM. This CDR3 is built from 15 residues. This receptor was obtained from a man aged 25 to 40 in good health. The sample consisted of naive CD4+ T cells sorted from blood. As to subset: CD45RA+ positively selected. This chain connects TRBV28 to TRBJ1-3; D is ambiguous. CDR3 sequence (DNA): TGTGCCAGCAGTTTAACCTTCGCCAATGGAAACACCATATATTTT. Translating it yields CASSLTFANGNTIYF.